Below are 23 T cell receptor beta chains sequenced from a single sample in a study of response to subunit inactivated influenza vaccine. From the RT-PCR reads, TCRdb called clonotypes with MiXCR, one entry per CDR3 protein. Here the sample spans a few hundred thousand distinct CDR3 sequences, approximately 11% being singletons. This material consisted of PBMCs from blood, taken 45 days after vaccination. The source of these receptors is a man aged 45-65 years who received an inactivated influenza vaccine.

The chain is built from TRBV2 and TRBJ1-2; unclear D gene. The germline V gene encodes CDR1 SNHLY and CDR2 FYNNEI. The CDR3 spans 14 residues. V was cut by 3 bases and J by 4 bases, with 12 bases left in between. The CDR3 is CASSDPSKSYGYTF. In DNA form, the CDR3 reads TGTGCCAGCAGTGACCCGTCCAAAAGCTATGGCTACACCTTC.

This clonotype came up many times. The chain has TRBV12-3 or TRBV12-4 and TRBJ1-5; 12 nucleotides line up with TRBD1. CDR3 size: 20 residues. V dropped 6 bases and J dropped 2; count of bases not matched to a gene: 17. CDR3 amino acids: CASRSPLPGQGAIGNQPQHF. The CDR3 DNA follows: TGTGCCAGCAGATCCCCCCTTCCGGGACAGGGGGCAATTGGCAATCAGCCCCAGCATTTT.

Only a few counts were recorded for this clonotype. The rearrangement uses TRBV12-3 or TRBV12-4 and TRBJ2-7; TRBD1 aligns across 7 bases. The CDR3 spans 14 residues. The J segment lost 3 bases and the V segment lost 5 bases, leaving 7 bases of the junction unmatched. The CDR3 sequence: CASSPSTGYYEQYF. Here the CDR3 DNA reads TGTGCCAGCAGTCCCTCGACAGGGTACTACGAGCAGTACTTC.

In this sample, this clonotype turned up a few times. The genes are TRBV25-1 and TRBJ2-5; no definite D call. V lost 7 bases and J 1 base, leaving 7 bases between the germline ends. Germline loops: CDR1 MGHDK, CDR2 SYGVNS. CDR3 length: 12 amino acids. In nucleotides, the CDR3 is TGTGCCAGCATGGGAACCCAAGAGACCCAGTACTTC. Translating gives CASMGTQETQYF.

This clonotype was found a few times. The V call is TRBV16, the J call TRBJ1-5; D is perhaps TRBD1 (6 bases). Trimming shortened V by 3 bases and J by 4 bases, and 10 bases separated the two germline ends. The germline V gene has CDR1 KGHSY and CDR2 FQNENV. The CDR3 length is 14 residues. CDR3 sequence reads: CASSHLDRNQPQHF. CDR3 in DNA: TGTGCCAGCAGCCACCTGGACAGAAATCAGCCCCAGCATTTT.

This clonotype was counted only a few times. This chain uses TRBV15 with TRBJ2-5; D not certain. The V end was cut by 0 bases, the J end by 6 bases, with 14 bases between. Germline CDR1 reads LNHNV; CDR2 reads YYDKDF (reference sequence). There are 15 residues in the CDR3. CDR3 nucleotides: TGTGCCACCAGCAGAGACAGTGTCTTAGAGAAGACCCAGTACTTC. Protein product: CATSRDSVLEKTQYF.

This clonotype was picked up many times. This sequence joins TRBV3-1 and TRBJ2-6; the match to TRBD1 covers 9 bases. CDR1 is LGHDT and CDR2 is YNNKEL in the germline V gene (reference sequence). The CDR3 loop spans 17 amino acids. Unmatched junction bases numbered 3, after V lost 1 base and J lost 2 bases. CDR3 DNA: TGTGCCAGCAGCCAAGGGACAGGGGTTGCTGGGGCCAACGTCCTGACTTTC. Translated, it gives CASSQGTGVAGANVLTF. Looking up the rest from reference TRBV3-1 and TRBJ2-6 gives the full variable domain: DTAVSQTPKYLVTQMGNDKSIKCEQNLGHDTMYWYKQDSKKFLKIMFSYNNKELIINETVPNRFSPKSPDKAHLNLHINSLELGDSAVYFCASSQGTGVAGANVLTFGAGSRLTVL.

The chain combines TRBV9 with TRBJ2-2; D is unresolved. The CDR3 is 14 amino acids. Germline V lookup: CDR1 SGDLS, CDR2 YYNGEE. The germline V and J ends were trimmed by 4 bases and 2 bases, with 9 bases remaining between them. CDR3 sequence (DNA): TGTGCCAGCAGCCCGGCCCCTAACACCGGGGAGCTGTTTTTT. Translated: CASSPAPNTGELFF.

This clonotype has more than one count but fewer than ten. The V call is TRBV4-2, the J call TRBJ2-7, with D possibly being TRBD1 or TRBD2 (5 bases each). The CDR3 has 14 amino acids. CDR1 is LGHNA, CDR2 YNFKEQ, per germline. Between the trimmed V and J ends, which lost 1 base and 7 bases, there was a span of 14 bases. For the CDR3, the DNA is TGTGCCAGCAGCCAAGGGCAGGGAGATGAGGAGCAGTACTTC. It translates to CASSQGQGDEEQYF.

There are a few counts of this clonotype. This chain joins TRBV9 and TRBJ2-1; 10 nucleotides agree with TRBD2. This CDR3 contains 15 residues. From germline, CDR1 is SGDLS and CDR2 YYNGEE. The trim removed 4 bases at V and 7 bases at J, leaving 8 bases unmatched. The CDR3 DNA reads as TGTGCCAGCAGCCTACAAGCGGGGGGGCGTAATGAGCAGTTCTTC. As protein: CASSLQAGGRNEQFF.

In this sample, this clonotype turned up many times. This chain links TRBV12-3 or TRBV12-4 with TRBJ1-5, with D maybe TRBD1 (5 bases). V lost 6 bases, J lost 2 bases, and 8 bases lay in between. CDR3 size: 13 residues. In DNA, the CDR3 is TGTGCCAGCAGCAGGGCTGGCAATCAGCCCCAGCATTTT. Protein product: CASSRAGNQPQHF.

The chain is built from TRBV6-4 and TRBJ2-4, with D perhaps assigned TRBD1 or TRBD2 (5 bases each). The CDR3 spans 21 residues. In germline, CDR1 is MRHNA, CDR2 SNTAGT. V was pared by 0 bases and J by 0 bases, with 24 bases between. The CDR3 region is CASSDSVDGASRTLAKNIQYF. The DNA for the CDR3 is TGTGCCAGCAGTGACTCCGTGGACGGGGCCTCCCGAACACTAGCCAAAAACATTCAGTACTTC.

This chain joins TRBV28 and TRBJ2-3, with 15 bases matching TRBD2. The ends lost 7 bases at V and 1 base at J; junction bases unmatched: 6. Germline assignment: CDR1 MDHEN and CDR2 SYDVKM. CDR3 length equals 17 residues. The CDR3 protein is CASKGTSGGLGTDTQYF. The CDR3 DNA reads TGTGCCAGCAAGGGGACTAGCGGGGGGCTCGGCACAGATACGCAGTATTTT. The entire variable domain, with the rest obtained from reference TRBV28 and TRBJ2-3, is as follows: DVKVTQSSRYLVKRTGEKVFLECVQDMDHENMFWYRQDPGLGLRLIYFSYDVKMKEKGDIPEGYSVSREKKERFSLILESASTNQTSMYLCASKGTSGGLGTDTQYFGPGTRLTVL.

This clonotype was seen repeatedly, ten times or more. The chain recombines TRBV20-1 with TRBJ2-1; 7 bases fit TRBD2. Germline values: CDR1 DFQATT, CDR2 SNEGSKA (reference sequence). CDR3 length equals 16 residues. The junction had 7 bases not matched to a gene; V was cut back by 0 bases and J by 2 bases. In nucleotides, the CDR3 is TGCAGTGCTAGAGATGTGAGCGGGAATGCCTACAATGAGCAGTTCTTC. Protein sequence: CSARDVSGNAYNEQFF.

The chain combines TRBV20-1 with TRBJ2-2; 8 bases are a match to TRBD2. CDR1 is DFQATT and CDR2 is SNEGSKA in the germline V gene (reference sequence). The CDR3 consists of 17 residues. V gave up 0 bases and J gave up 4 bases; unmatched junction bases: 10. This chain's CDR3 is CSARDLGGGTTTGELFF. DNA of the CDR3: TGCAGTGCTAGAGACCTCGGCGGGGGGACGACCACCGGGGAGCTGTTTTTT.

The chain carries TRBV5-5 and TRBJ2-3; 10 bases are shared with TRBD1. Germline assignment: CDR1 SGHKS and CDR2 YYEKEE (reference sequence). The CDR3 spans 16 residues. Trimming took 4 bases from V and 2 from J; bases not matched to a gene: 7. CDR3 amino acids: CASSRGTGANTDTQYF. The CDR3, as DNA: TGTGCCAGCAGCCGTGGGACAGGGGCTAACACAGATACGCAGTATTTT.

The sample holds a few counts of this clonotype. The chain links TRBV5-1 to TRBJ1-1; no clear D. V gave up 2 bases and J gave up 7 bases, with 9 bases separating them. This CDR3 is built from 12 residues. Germline assignment: CDR1 SGHRS and CDR2 YFSETQ. The CDR3 DNA reads TGCGCCAGCAGCTTCCCGGGCTTTGAAGCTTTCTTT. Protein sequence: CASSFPGFEAFF.

This clonotype was detected ten times or more. The chain couples TRBV5-1 to TRBJ2-3, with D perhaps matching TRBD2 (6 bases). There are 15 residues in the CDR3. Germline CDR1 and CDR2: SGHRS and YFSETQ. Trimming removed 4 bases from V and 2 bases from J, with 14 bases in between. The DNA for the CDR3 is TGCGCCAGCAGCCGTATTGGACTACCCACAGATACGCAGTATTTT. This codes for CASSRIGLPTDTQYF.

V gene TRBV12-3 or TRBV12-4 combines with J gene TRBJ2-5, with 9 bases aligning to TRBD1. V shed 5 bases, J shed 4 bases, and the junction held 8 bases outside the gene matches. This CDR3 is built from 15 residues. For the CDR3, the DNA is TGTGCCAGCAGTCTGCTCGGGACAGGGACAGAGACCCAGTACTTC. Translated, it gives CASSLLGTGTETQYF.

This clonotype was seen a few times. The chain is built from TRBV7-2 and TRBJ2-2; D uncertain. This CDR3 region has 14 residues. V lost 3 bases to trimming and J lost 4 bases, with 9 bases between them. The germline gives CDR1 SGHTA, CDR2 FQGNSA. The CDR3 DNA reads as TGTGCCAGCAGCTTTCTACAGCCCACCGGGGAGCTGTTTTTT. Translating gives CASSFLQPTGELFF.

This chain uses TRBV10-3 with TRBJ2-7; D not resolved. Germline CDR1 ENHRY, CDR2 SYGVKD. Trimming took 6 bases from V and 3 from J, leaving 6 bases between them. CDR3 length equals 11 residues. CDR3 residues: CAISAGYEQYF. The CDR3 bases are TGTGCCATCAGCGCAGGCTACGAGCAGTACTTC.

The chain carries TRBV7-2 and TRBJ2-2; D remains ambiguous. CDR1 is SGHTA and CDR2 is FQGNSA in the germline V gene. The CDR3 consists of 14 residues. Trimming cost V 4 bases and J 6 bases, with 12 bases left between them. CDR3 amino acids: CASSSRPQAGELFF. DNA for the CDR3: TGTGCCAGCAGCTCCCGGCCCCAGGCCGGGGAGCTGTTTTTT. Drawing the rest from reference TRBV7-2 and TRBJ2-2, the complete variable domain is GAGVSQSPSNKVTEKGKDVELRCDPISGHTALYWYRQSLGQGLEFLIYFQGNSAPDKSGLPSDRFSAERTGGSVSTLTIQRTQQEDSAVYLCASSSRPQAGELFFGEGSRLTVL.

J is TRBJ2-5 and V is TRBV7-2; no reliable D call. The CDR3 is 15 residues long. Germline CDR1 is SGHTA and CDR2 is FQGNSA. V lost 1 base to trimming and J lost 4 bases, with 13 bases between them. The CDR3 nucleotides are TGTGCCAGCAGCTTAGATGGAAGGGCTCCAGAGACCCAGTACTTC. Translated, it gives CASSLDGRAPETQYF.